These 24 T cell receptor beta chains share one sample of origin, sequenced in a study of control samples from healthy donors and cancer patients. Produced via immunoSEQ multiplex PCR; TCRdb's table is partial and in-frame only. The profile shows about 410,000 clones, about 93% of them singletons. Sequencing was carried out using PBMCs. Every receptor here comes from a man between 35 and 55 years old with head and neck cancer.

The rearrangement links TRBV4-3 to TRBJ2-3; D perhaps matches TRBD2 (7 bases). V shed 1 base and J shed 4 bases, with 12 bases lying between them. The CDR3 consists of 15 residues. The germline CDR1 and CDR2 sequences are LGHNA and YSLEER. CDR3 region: CASSQGGGGPDTQYF. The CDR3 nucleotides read TGCGCCAGCAGCCAAGGAGGGGGGGGGCCAGATACGCAGTATTTT.

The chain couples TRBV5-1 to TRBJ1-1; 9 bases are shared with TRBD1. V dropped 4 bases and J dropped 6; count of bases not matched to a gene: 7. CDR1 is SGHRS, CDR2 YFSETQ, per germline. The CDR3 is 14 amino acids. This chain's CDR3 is CASSLRTGVAEAFF. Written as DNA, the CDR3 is TGCGCCAGCAGCCTAAGGACAGGGGTCGCTGAAGCTTTCTTT.

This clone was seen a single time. CDR3 region: CASSLEAHPGELFF. CDR3 DNA: TGCGCCAGCAGCTTGGAGGCACACCCCGGGGAGCTGTTTTTT. The chain has TRBV5-1 and TRBJ2-2; D unclear. This CDR3 is built from 14 residues. The V end lost 0 bases, the J end lost 6 bases, and 9 bases lay between the germline ends. Germline V gene lookup returns CDR1 SGHRS and CDR2 YFSETQ.

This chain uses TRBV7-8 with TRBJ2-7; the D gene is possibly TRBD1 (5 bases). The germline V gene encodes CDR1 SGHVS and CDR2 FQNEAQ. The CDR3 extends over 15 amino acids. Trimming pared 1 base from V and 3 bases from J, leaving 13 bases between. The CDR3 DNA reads TGTGCCAGCAGCTTAGGGCAGGGTCGAGGCTACGAGCAGTACTTC. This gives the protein CASSLGQGRGYEQYF.

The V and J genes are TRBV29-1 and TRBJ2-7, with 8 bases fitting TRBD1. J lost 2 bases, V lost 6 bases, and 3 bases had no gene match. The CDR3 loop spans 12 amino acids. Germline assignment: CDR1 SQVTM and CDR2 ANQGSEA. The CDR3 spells CSVRQGPYEQYF. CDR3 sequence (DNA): TGCAGCGTCCGACAGGGGCCCTACGAGCAGTACTTC.

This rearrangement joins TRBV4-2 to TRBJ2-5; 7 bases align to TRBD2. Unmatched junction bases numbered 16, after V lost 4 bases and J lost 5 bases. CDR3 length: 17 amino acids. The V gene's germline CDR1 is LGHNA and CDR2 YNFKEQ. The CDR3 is CASSRGTNGGSRETQYF. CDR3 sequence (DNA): TGTGCCAGCAGCCGCGGGACTAACGGGGGGTCAAGGGAGACCCAGTACTTC.

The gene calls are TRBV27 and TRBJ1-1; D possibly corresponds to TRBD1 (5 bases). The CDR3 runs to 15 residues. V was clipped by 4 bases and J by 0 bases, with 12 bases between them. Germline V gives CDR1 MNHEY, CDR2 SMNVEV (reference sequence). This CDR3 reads CASSWGRGLNTEAFF. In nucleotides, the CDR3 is TGTGCCAGCAGTTGGGGAAGGGGTCTGAACACTGAAGCTTTCTTT.

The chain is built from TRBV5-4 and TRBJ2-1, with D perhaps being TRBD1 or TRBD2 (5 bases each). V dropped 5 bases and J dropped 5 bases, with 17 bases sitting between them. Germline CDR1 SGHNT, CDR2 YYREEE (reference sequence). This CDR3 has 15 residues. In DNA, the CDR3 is TGTGCCAGCAGTCCGGGGCCGGGGCGGGACAATGAGCAGTTCTTC. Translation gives CASSPGPGRDNEQFF.

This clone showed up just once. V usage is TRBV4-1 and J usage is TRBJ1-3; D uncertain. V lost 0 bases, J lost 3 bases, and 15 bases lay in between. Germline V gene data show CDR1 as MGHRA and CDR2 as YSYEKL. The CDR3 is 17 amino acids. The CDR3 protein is CASSQEGHPGRGNTIYF. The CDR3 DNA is TGCGCCAGCAGCCAAGAAGGTCATCCCGGGCGTGGAAACACCATATATTTT.

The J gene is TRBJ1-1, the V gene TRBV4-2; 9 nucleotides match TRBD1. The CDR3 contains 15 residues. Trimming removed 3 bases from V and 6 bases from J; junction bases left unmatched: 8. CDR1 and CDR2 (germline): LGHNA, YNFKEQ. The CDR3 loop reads CASSQGDRDSAEAFF. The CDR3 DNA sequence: TGTGCCAGCAGCCAGGGGGACAGGGATTCGGCTGAAGCTTTCTTT.

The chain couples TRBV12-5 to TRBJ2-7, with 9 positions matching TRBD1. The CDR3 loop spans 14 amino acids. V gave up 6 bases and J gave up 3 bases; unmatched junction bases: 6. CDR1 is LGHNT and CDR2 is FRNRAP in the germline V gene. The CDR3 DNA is TGTGCTAGTGGATCCGGGACAGGGCACTACGAGCAGTACTTC. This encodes CASGSGTGHYEQYF.

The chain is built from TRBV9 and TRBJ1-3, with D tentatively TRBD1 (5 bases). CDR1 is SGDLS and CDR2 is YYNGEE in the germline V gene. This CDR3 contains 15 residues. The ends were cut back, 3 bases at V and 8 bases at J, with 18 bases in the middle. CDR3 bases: TGTGCCAGCAGCGCCACTGGGGCGGAACGGGACACCATATATTTT. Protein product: CASSATGAERDTIYF.

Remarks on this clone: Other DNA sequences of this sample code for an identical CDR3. The CDR3 region is CASSLRLAGYEQYF. The CDR3 DNA sequence: TGTGCCAGCAGCTTAAGGCTAGCGGGCTACGAGCAGTACTTC. The J gene is TRBJ2-7, the V gene TRBV7-2; 8 bases agree with TRBD2. The CDR3 totals 14 residues. With V trimmed by 2 bases and J by 3 bases, 3 bases remained unmatched. Germline V gene lookup returns CDR1 SGHTA and CDR2 FQGNSA.

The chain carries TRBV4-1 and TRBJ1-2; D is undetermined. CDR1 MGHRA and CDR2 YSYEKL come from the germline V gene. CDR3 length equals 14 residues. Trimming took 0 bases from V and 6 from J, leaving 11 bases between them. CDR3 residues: CASSQERLIHGYTF. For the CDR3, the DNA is TGCGCCAGCAGCCAAGAGAGGCTGATCCATGGCTACACCTTC.

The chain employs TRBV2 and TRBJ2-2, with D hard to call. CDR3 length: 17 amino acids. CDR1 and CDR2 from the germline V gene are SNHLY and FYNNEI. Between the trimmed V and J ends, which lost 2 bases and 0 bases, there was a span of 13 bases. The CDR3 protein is CASSERRRTSNTGELFF. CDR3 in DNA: TGTGCCAGCAGTGAACGTCGCAGGACGTCGAACACCGGGGAGCTGTTTTTT.

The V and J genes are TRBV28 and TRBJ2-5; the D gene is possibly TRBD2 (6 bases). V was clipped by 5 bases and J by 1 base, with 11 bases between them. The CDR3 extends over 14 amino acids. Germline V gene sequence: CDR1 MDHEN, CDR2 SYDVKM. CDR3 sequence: CASSAGRFQETQYF. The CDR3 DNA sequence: TGTGCCAGCAGTGCGGGGAGGTTCCAAGAGACCCAGTACTTC.

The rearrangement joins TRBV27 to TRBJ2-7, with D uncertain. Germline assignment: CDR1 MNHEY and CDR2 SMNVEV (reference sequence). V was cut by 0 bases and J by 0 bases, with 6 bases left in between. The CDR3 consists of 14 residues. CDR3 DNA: TGTGCCAGCAGTTTATCGATAAGCTCCTACGAGCAGTACTTC. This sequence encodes CASSLSISSYEQYF.

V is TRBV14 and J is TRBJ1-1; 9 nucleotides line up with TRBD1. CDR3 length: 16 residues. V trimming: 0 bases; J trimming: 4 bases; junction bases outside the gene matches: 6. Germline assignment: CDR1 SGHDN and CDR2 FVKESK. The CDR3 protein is CASSQEGTGRITEAFF. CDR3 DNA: TGTGCCAGCAGCCAAGAAGGGACAGGGCGAATCACTGAAGCTTTCTTT.

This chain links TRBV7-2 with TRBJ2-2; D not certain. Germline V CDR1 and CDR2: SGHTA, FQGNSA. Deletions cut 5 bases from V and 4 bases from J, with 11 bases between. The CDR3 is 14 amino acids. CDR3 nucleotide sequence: TGTGCCAGCAGCCTCCTCGACTTCACCGGGGAGCTGTTTTTT. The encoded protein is CASSLLDFTGELFF. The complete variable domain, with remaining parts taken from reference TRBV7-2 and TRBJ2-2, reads GAGVSQSPSNKVTEKGKDVELRCDPISGHTALYWYRQSLGQGLEFLIYFQGNSAPDKSGLPSDRFSAERTGGSVSTLTIQRTQQEDSAVYLCASSLLDFTGELFFGEGSRLTVL.

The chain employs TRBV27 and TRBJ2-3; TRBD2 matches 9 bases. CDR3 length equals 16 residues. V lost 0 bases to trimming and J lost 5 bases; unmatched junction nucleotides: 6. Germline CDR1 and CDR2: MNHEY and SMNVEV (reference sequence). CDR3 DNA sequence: TGTGCCAGCAGTTTATCCCATAGCGGGAGCGGAGATACGCAGTATTTT. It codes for CASSLSHSGSGDTQYF.

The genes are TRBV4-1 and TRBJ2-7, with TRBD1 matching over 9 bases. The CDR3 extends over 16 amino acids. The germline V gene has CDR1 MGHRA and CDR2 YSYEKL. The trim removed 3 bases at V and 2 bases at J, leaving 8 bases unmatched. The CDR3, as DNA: TGCGCCAGCAGCCAGGACCCGGGACAGGGAACCTACGAGCAGTACTTC. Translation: CASSQDPGQGTYEQYF.

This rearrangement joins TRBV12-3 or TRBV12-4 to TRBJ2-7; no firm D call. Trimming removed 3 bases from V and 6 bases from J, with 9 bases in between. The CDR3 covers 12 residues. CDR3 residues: CASSFVGREQYF. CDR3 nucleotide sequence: TGTGCCAGCAGTTTCGTCGGGCGCGAGCAGTACTTC.

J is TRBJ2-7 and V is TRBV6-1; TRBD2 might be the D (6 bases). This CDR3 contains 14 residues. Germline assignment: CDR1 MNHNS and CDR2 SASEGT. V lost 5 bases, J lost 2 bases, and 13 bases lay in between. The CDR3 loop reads CASSPDGGPYEQYF. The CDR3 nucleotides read TGTGCCAGCAGTCCCGACGGGGGACCCTACGAGCAGTACTTC.

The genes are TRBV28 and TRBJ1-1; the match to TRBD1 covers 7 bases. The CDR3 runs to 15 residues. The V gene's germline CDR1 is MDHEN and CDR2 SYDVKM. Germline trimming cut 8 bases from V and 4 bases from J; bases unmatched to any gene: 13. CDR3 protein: CASDDRQGLGTEAFF. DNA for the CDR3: TGTGCCAGCGATGATAGACAGGGTTTGGGCACTGAAGCTTTCTTT.